Presented here are 16 T cell receptor beta chains from one specimen sequenced in a study of shared clonotypes between healthy human individuals. Produced via immunoSEQ multiplex PCR; TCRdb's table is partial and in-frame only. Among 470,000 or so clones listed, roughly 80% were seen once. The material sequenced was PBMCs. These receptors were taken from a woman in her forties in good health. Some clones in this sample may be carry-over from other donors' samples.

The chain joins TRBV7-9 to TRBJ2-1; unclear D gene. Germline-derived CDR1 and CDR2 are SEHNR and FQNEAQ (reference sequence). Trimming cost V 1 base and J 0 bases, with 10 bases left between them. This CDR3 has 16 residues. CDR3 loop: CASSLDSLGSYNEQFF. CDR3 DNA: TGTGCCAGCAGCTTAGACAGCTTAGGCTCCTACAATGAGCAGTTCTTC.

The chain recombines TRBV5-4 with TRBJ2-1; D call uncertain. The V gene lost 0 bases and the J gene lost 2 bases, with 12 bases spanning the gap. The CDR3 runs to 16 residues. The germline V gene encodes CDR1 SGHNT and CDR2 YYREEE (reference sequence). DNA of the CDR3: TGTGCCAGCAGCTTGGATTTCAGCCTAGCCTACAATGAGCAGTTCTTC. It translates to CASSLDFSLAYNEQFF.

CDR3 DNA sequence: TGTGCCAGCAGTTCCCTACATACTAGCACAGATACGCAGTATTTT. It encodes CASSSLHTSTDTQYF. The chain uses TRBV6-6 and TRBJ2-3; D not certain. The CDR3 spans 15 residues. The germline gives CDR1 MNHNY, CDR2 SVGAGI (reference sequence). Trimming removed 4 bases from V and 0 bases from J, with 11 bases in between.

As to this clone: A far larger clone is only one base removed, so a read error is likely. V gene TRBV29-1 combines with J gene TRBJ1-2, with 8 bases aligning to TRBD1. Looked up from germline, CDR1 is SQVTM and CDR2 is ANQGSEA. The length of the CDR3 is 16 residues. Trimming at V came to 3 bases and at J to 2 bases, leaving 11 bases not matched to a gene. CDR3 coding DNA: TGCAGCGTTGAGGGGGTCAGGGGGCGCGAAAACTATGGCTACACCTTC. It specifies CSVEGVRGRENYGYTF.

The chain is built from TRBV7-9 and TRBJ2-1; 12 bases map to TRBD2. J was trimmed by 9 bases and V by 4 bases; bases with no gene match: 7. Germline loops: CDR1 SEHNR, CDR2 FQNEAQ (reference sequence). CDR3 length equals 15 residues. CDR3 bases: TGTGCCAGCAGCTCGAGACTAGCGGGAGAGGTTGAGCAGTTCTTC. It yields the protein CASSSRLAGEVEQFF.

The chain joins TRBV4-2 to TRBJ2-7; D gene ambiguous. Trimming pared 2 bases from V and 4 bases from J, leaving 15 bases between. The CDR3 is 15 residues long. Per the germline V gene, CDR1 is LGHNA and CDR2 is YNFKEQ. CDR3 sequence (DNA): TGTGCCAGCAGCCAACGCTCAGCCGGAGATTACGAGCAGTACTTC. It is translated as CASSQRSAGDYEQYF.

This sequence joins TRBV4-1 and TRBJ2-3; 7 bases are shared with TRBD2. The J segment lost 5 bases and the V segment lost 6 bases, leaving 5 bases of the junction unmatched. There are 13 residues in the CDR3. Germline-derived CDR1 and CDR2 are MGHRA and YSYEKL. The CDR3 bases are TGCGCCAGCAGTGGGAGGGTGGAAGATACGCAGTATTTT. It encodes CASSGRVEDTQYF.

This clone was observed a handful of times. This rearrangement joins TRBV7-9 to TRBJ2-1, with 7 bases identical to TRBD1. J was trimmed by 9 bases and V by 5 bases; bases with no gene match: 13. Germline CDR1 and CDR2: SEHNR and FQNEAQ (reference sequence). The CDR3 is 15 amino acids. This CDR3 is CASSPKDRLSSEQFF. In DNA, the CDR3 is TGTGCCAGCAGCCCCAAGGACAGGCTGTCCAGTGAGCAGTTCTTC.

V is TRBV7-8 and J is TRBJ2-1; D not resolved. Trimming took off 5 bases at V and 0 bases at J, with 8 bases between the two ends. The CDR3 covers 14 residues. CDR1 is SGHVS, CDR2 FQNEAQ, per germline. CDR3: CASSPDNSYNEQFF. The CDR3 DNA reads TGTGCCAGCAGCCCTGACAACTCCTACAATGAGCAGTTCTTC. Filled out from reference TRBV7-8 and TRBJ2-1, the complete variable domain reads GAGVSQSPRYKVAKRGQDVALRCDPISGHVSLFWYQQALGQGPEFLTYFQNEAQLDKSGLPSDRFFAERPEGSVSTLKIQRTQQEDSAVYLCASSPDNSYNEQFFGPGTRLTVL.

This chain links TRBV7-8 with TRBJ1-2; maybe TRBD1 (5 bases). CDR3 length: 14 amino acids. Per germline, CDR1 SGHVS and CDR2 FQNEAQ. Trimming removed 5 bases at V and 7 bases at J, with 17 bases between. The CDR3 spells CASSLKSGVGGYTF. The DNA of the CDR3 is TGTGCCAGCAGCCTAAAATCGGGGGTTGGTGGCTACACCTTC.

This chain uses TRBV5-1 with TRBJ2-3, with TRBD1 identical over 7 bases. The CDR3 contains 16 residues. V lost 4 bases and J lost 3; bases outside the gene matches: 11. The germline CDR1 and CDR2 sequences are SGHRS and YFSETQ. Here the CDR3 reads CASSQGQLGGTDTQYF. In DNA, the CDR3 is TGCGCCAGCAGCCAGGGACAGCTCGGAGGTACAGATACGCAGTATTTT.

For this clone: A read error is likely here: a far larger clone is one base away. At the DNA level, this CDR3 is encoded by other sequences in the same sample as well. This rearrangement joins TRBV4-3 to TRBJ1-1, with D possibly TRBD1 on 5 matching bases. Germline V CDR1 and CDR2: LGHNA, YSLEER. This CDR3 has 19 amino acids. V was cut by 0 bases and J by 5 bases, with 25 bases left in between. The CDR3 here is CASSQDNSAGLTGGTEAFF. CDR3 coding DNA: TGCGCCAGCAGCCAAGATAATTCGGCAGGCCTCACGGGGGGGACTGAAGCTTTCTTT.

This clone has a single count. The chain joins TRBV25-1 to TRBJ2-2, with 7 bases lining up with TRBD2. V shed 1 base and J 6 bases; nucleotides not matched to a gene: 2. CDR3 length: 14 residues. Germline V gene sequence: CDR1 MGHDK, CDR2 SYGVNS. CDR3 nucleotides: TGTGCCAGCAGTGAATTTCGGGAGGCCGGGGAGCTGTTTTTT. This sequence encodes CASSEFREAGELFF.

The chain combines TRBV9 with TRBJ2-2, with 7 bases identical to TRBD1. The CDR3 is 15 amino acids. Unmatched junction bases numbered 7, after V lost 1 base and J lost 7 bases. Germline V lookup: CDR1 SGDLS, CDR2 YYNGEE. The CDR3 DNA reads TGTGCCAGCAGCGTAACAGGGGATTGGGGCGGGGAGCTGTTTTTT. Translated: CASSVTGDWGGELFF.

Of note for this clone: This may arise from a read error, as a much more abundant clone is one base away. Different DNA sequences within this sample yield the same CDR3. The J gene is TRBJ2-4, the V gene TRBV7-9; 7 bases agree with TRBD2. Germline V gene data show CDR1 as SEHNR and CDR2 as FQNEAQ (reference sequence). There are 19 residues in the CDR3. The CDR3 DNA is TGTGCCAGCAGTTTCCCGCGGGAGAACCTTAGTACCCCCAAAAACATCCAGTACTTC. Translated, it gives CASSFPRENLSTPKNIQYF.

This CDR3 reads CATGTVSYEQYF. CDR3 DNA sequence: TGTGCCACCGGGACAGTATCCTACGAGCAGTACTTC. This sequence joins TRBV10-3 and TRBJ2-7, with 7 bases lining up with TRBD1. The CDR3 has 12 residues. Trimming removed 10 bases from V and 1 base from J; junction bases left unmatched: 4. Looked up from germline, CDR1 is ENHRY and CDR2 is SYGVKD.